What follows are 8 T cell receptor beta chains derived from one specimen sequenced in a study of response to subunit inactivated influenza vaccine. TCRdb analysed the RT-PCR reads with MiXCR anew, one entry per CDR3 protein. The sample has under 850,000 distinct CDR3 sequences; around 18% are singletons. The source was PBMCs from blood, collected 4 to 6 days after vaccination. These receptor sequences come from a man aged 50 to 59 who received an inactivated influenza vaccine.

V is TRBV4-3 and J is TRBJ2-3; 11 positions agree with TRBD2. V lost 4 bases, J lost 4 bases, and 4 bases stayed unmatched. This CDR3 spans 15 amino acids. The germline V gene has CDR1 LGHNA and CDR2 YSLEER. The CDR3 sequence is CASSPGLAVADTQYF. The CDR3 nucleotides read TGCGCCAGCAGCCCGGGACTAGCGGTGGCAGATACGCAGTATTTT.

The rearrangement joins TRBV7-9 to TRBJ1-6; 12 nucleotides line up with TRBD1. There are 16 residues in the CDR3. Germline V CDR1 and CDR2: SEHNR, FQNEAQ (reference sequence). V was clipped by 5 bases and J by 6 bases; unmatched bases: 5. Here the CDR3 reads CASSQGTGGGNSPLHF. DNA for the CDR3: TGTGCCAGCAGCCAAGGGACAGGGGGCGGTAATTCACCCCTCCACTTT.

In its sample, this clonotype was seen a few times. CDR3 residues: CASSFYHGETQYF. The CDR3 DNA sequence: TGTGCCAGCAGCTTCTACCACGGAGAGACCCAGTACTTC. The rearrangement joins TRBV5-6 to TRBJ2-5; D uncertain. V was trimmed by 2 bases and J by 4 bases, leaving 9 bases between them. Germline V CDR1 and CDR2: SGHDT, YYEEEE. This CDR3 contains 13 residues. Looking up the rest from reference TRBV5-6 and TRBJ2-5 gives the full variable domain: DAGVTQSPTHLIKTRGQQVTLRCSPKSGHDTVSWYQQALGQGPQFIFQYYEEEERQRGNFPDRFSGHQFPNYSSELNVNALLLGDSALYLCASSFYHGETQYFGPGTRLLVL.

V and J are TRBV25-1 and TRBJ1-6; no firm D call. Between the trimmed V and J ends, which lost 3 bases and 9 bases, there was a span of 9 bases. This CDR3 contains 13 residues. Germline-derived CDR1 and CDR2 are MGHDK and SYGVNS. The DNA of the CDR3 is TGTGCCAGCAGTGATTACAGAACTTCACCCCTCCACTTT. Translated: CASSDYRTSPLHF.

The CDR3 loop is CASSLRTGRGYTF. The CDR3 DNA reads as TGTGCCAGCAGCTTAAGGACGGGCCGTGGCTACACCTTC. The chain carries TRBV7-2 and TRBJ1-2; D not resolved. Trimming stripped 2 bases from V and 7 bases from J, with 11 bases between. Per the germline V gene, CDR1 is SGHTA and CDR2 is FQGNSA. This CDR3 has 13 residues. Based on the CDR3 plus reference TRBV7-2 and TRBJ1-2, the full variable domain is GAGVSQSPSNKVTEKGKDVELRCDPISGHTALYWYRQSLGQGLEFLIYFQGNSAPDKSGLPSDRFSAERTGGSVSTLTIQRTQQEDSAVYLCASSLRTGRGYTFGSGTRLTVV.

This chain joins TRBV27 and TRBJ2-5, with D maybe TRBD2 (6 bases). Between the trimmed V and J ends, which lost 5 bases and 5 bases, there was a span of 21 bases. Germline V CDR1 and CDR2: MNHEY, SMNVEV (reference sequence). CDR3 length: 16 residues. The CDR3 reads CASSQNPGRGGETQYF. The CDR3 DNA sequence: TGTGCCAGCAGTCAGAATCCGGGACGGGGAGGTGAGACCCAGTACTTC.

The rearrangement uses TRBV20-1 and TRBJ2-1; 7 bases line up with TRBD2. Germline V gives CDR1 DFQATT, CDR2 SNEGSKA (reference sequence). V lost 1 base and J lost 2; bases outside the gene matches: 8. CDR3 length: 16 amino acids. Here the CDR3 reads CSARGGAGDTYNEQFF. CDR3 nucleotides: TGCAGTGCTAGAGGTGGTGCGGGAGACACCTACAATGAGCAGTTCTTC.

This clonotype was detected many times. The chain carries TRBV12-3 or TRBV12-4 and TRBJ2-1; TRBD2 matches at 7 bases. The CDR3 has 14 amino acids. The V and J ends lost 6 bases and 7 bases, in that order; junction bases with no gene match: 9. In DNA, the CDR3 is TGTGCCAGCAGCTCCAGCGGGACGCGGAATGAGCAGTTCTTC. It is translated as CASSSSGTRNEQFF.